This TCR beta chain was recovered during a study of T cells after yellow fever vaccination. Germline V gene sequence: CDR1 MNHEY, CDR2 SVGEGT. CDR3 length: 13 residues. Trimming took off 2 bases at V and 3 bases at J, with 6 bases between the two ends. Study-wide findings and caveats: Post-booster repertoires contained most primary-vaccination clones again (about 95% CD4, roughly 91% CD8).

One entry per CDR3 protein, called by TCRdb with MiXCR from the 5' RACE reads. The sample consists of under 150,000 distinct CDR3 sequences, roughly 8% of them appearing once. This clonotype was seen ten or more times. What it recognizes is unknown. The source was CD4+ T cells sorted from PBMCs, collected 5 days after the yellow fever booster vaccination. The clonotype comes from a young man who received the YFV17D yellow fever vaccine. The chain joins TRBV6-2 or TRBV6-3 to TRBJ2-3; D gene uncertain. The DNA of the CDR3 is TGTGCCAGCAGTTACCTTAGTACAGATACGCAGTATTTT. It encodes CASSYLSTDTQYF.